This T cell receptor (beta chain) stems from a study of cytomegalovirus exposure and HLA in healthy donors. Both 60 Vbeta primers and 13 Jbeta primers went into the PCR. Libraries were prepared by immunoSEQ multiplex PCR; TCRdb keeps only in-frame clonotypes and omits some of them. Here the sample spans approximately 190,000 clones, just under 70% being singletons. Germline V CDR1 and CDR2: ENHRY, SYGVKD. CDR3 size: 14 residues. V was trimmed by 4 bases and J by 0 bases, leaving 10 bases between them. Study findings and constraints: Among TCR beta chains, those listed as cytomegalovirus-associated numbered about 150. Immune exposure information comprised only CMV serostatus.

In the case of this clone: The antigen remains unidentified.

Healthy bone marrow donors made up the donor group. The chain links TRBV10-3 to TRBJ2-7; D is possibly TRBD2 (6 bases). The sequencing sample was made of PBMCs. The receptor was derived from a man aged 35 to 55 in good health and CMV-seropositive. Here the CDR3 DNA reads TGTGCCATCAGTGCCGGACTATTCTCCTACGAGCAGTACTTC. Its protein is CAISAGLFSYEQYF.